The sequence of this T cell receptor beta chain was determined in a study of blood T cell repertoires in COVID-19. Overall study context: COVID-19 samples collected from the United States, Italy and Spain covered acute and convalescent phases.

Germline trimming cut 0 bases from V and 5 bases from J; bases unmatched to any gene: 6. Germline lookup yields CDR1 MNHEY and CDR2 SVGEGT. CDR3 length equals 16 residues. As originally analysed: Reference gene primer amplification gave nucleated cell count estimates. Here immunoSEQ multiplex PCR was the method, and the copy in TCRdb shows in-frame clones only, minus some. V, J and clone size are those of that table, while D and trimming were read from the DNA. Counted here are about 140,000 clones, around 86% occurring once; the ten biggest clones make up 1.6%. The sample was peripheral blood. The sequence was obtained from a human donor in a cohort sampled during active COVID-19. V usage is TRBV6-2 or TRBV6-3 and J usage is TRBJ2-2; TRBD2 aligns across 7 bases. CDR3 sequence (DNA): TGTGCCAGCAGTTACTCGGGGCGGGAGCTTACCGGGGAGCTGTTTTTT. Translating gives CASSYSGRELTGELFF.